One sample yielded the 14 T cell receptor beta chains listed below, sequenced in a study of OX40 agonist ivuxolimab in advanced cancers. Clones were read by immunoSEQ multiplex PCR, and TCRdb kept only the in-frame ones, dropping some. This sample yields about 50,000 clones, of which 85% to 90% are seen a single time; over 0.65% belongs to the top ten. Source: CD4+ or CD8+ T cells sorted from blood, taken in a trial of the OX40 agonist ivuxolimab. The receptor source for this set is an adult with an advanced solid tumor such as melanoma, head and neck, liver or kidney cancer.

The rearrangement joins TRBV25-1 to TRBJ1-2; TRBD1 aligns across 8 bases. Looked up from germline, CDR1 is MGHDK and CDR2 is SYGVNS. CDR3 length equals 13 residues. The junction had 3 bases not matched to a gene; V was cut back by 6 bases and J by 3 bases. The CDR3 sequence is CASRTGGDYGYTF. The CDR3, as DNA: TGTGCCAGCAGAACAGGGGGTGACTATGGCTACACCTTC.

V is TRBV7-2 and J is TRBJ2-7; a weak D match, TRBD1 (6 bases). This CDR3 is 12 amino acids long. Trimming took 2 bases from V and 4 from J, leaving 6 bases between them. The germline CDR1 and CDR2 sequences are SGHTA and FQGNSA. As DNA, the CDR3 is TGTGCCAGCAGCTTACAGGGGTACGAGCAGTACTTC. The encoded protein is CASSLQGYEQYF.

The gene calls are TRBV5-5 and TRBJ1-4; 8 bases fit TRBD1. Germline-derived CDR1 and CDR2 are SGHKS and YYEKEE (reference sequence). J gave up 7 bases and V 1 base, and 3 bases lay outside the gene matches. This CDR3 contains 14 residues. This CDR3 reads CASSLPGGAEKLFF. For the CDR3, the DNA is TGTGCCAGCAGCTTGCCAGGGGGCGCTGAAAAACTGTTTTTT.

By sample share, this clone is medium-sized (0.01 to 0.1%). The chain combines TRBV4-2 with TRBJ2-2; 9 positions match TRBD1. CDR1 LGHNA and CDR2 YNFKEQ come from the germline V gene. The ends lost 2 bases at V and 8 bases at J; junction bases unmatched: 9. The CDR3 is 16 residues long. This CDR3 reads CASSQRTGDLQGELFF. As DNA, the CDR3 is TGTGCCAGCAGCCAAAGGACAGGGGACTTACAGGGGGAGCTGTTTTTT.

V and J are TRBV2 and TRBJ2-7; 8 bases fit TRBD1. This CDR3 contains 13 residues. The trim removed 11 bases at V and 3 bases at J, leaving 9 bases unmatched. Germline loops: CDR1 SNHLY, CDR2 FYNNEI. The CDR3 spells CAFQDREHYEQYF. The CDR3 bases are TGTGCCTTCCAGGACAGGGAACACTACGAGCAGTACTTC.

This clone was recorded a few times. J is TRBJ1-2 and V is TRBV28; 7 bases are a match to TRBD1. V dropped 11 bases and J dropped 4; count of bases not matched to a gene: 13. From germline, CDR1 is MDHEN and CDR2 SYDVKM. CDR3 length equals 14 residues. In DNA, the CDR3 is TGTGCCGTAAACCGGGACAGCAGCGCCTATGGCTACACCTTC. This encodes CAVNRDSSAYGYTF.

The J gene is TRBJ1-2, the V gene TRBV5-1; a possible D gene is TRBD1 (5 bases). This CDR3 contains 15 residues. The germline V gene encodes CDR1 SGHRS and CDR2 YFSETQ. V was shortened by 0 bases and J by 3 bases, with 12 bases between the two germline ends. The CDR3 nucleotides are TGCGCCAGCAGCTTGGATGTGGGGGTAGACTATGGCTACACCTTC. It yields the protein CASSLDVGVDYGYTF.

This clone was seen just once. This chain joins TRBV30 and TRBJ1-1; TRBD1 might be the D (5 bases). The CDR3 consists of 19 residues. The V and J ends lost 6 bases and 3 bases respectively, with 32 bases between them. CDR1 and CDR2 (germline): GTSNPN, SVGIG (reference sequence). The CDR3: CACLIVQLIPGLKYTEAFF. CDR3 DNA sequence: TGTGCCTGCCTAATCGTCCAATTAATCCCAGGGTTAAAGTACACTGAAGCTTTCTTT.

The V call is TRBV5-1, the J call TRBJ1-3; D unresolved. The CDR3 extends over 16 amino acids. CDR1 SGHRS and CDR2 YFSETQ come from the germline V gene. With 0 bases removed from V and 0 bases from J, the gap between germline ends came to 10 bases. Here the CDR3 reads CASSLAGTFSGNTIYF. In nucleotides, the CDR3 is TGCGCCAGCAGCTTGGCGGGCACCTTCTCTGGAAACACCATATATTTT.

V is TRBV29-1 and J is TRBJ2-1; TRBD1 agrees at 8 bases. Germline CDR1 SQVTM, CDR2 ANQGSEA. J gave up 7 bases and V 7 bases, and 6 bases lay outside the gene matches. The CDR3 has 12 residues. Here the CDR3 DNA reads TGCAGCGCTGGCAGGGGGCGGAATGAGCAGTTCTTC. Translated: CSAGRGRNEQFF.

The chain carries TRBV5-8 and TRBJ1-5, with unresolved D. The CDR3 has 12 amino acids. Germline values: CDR1 SGHTS, CDR2 YDEGEE. The germline V and J ends were trimmed by 1 base and 6 bases, with 5 bases remaining between them. The CDR3 DNA follows: TGTGCCAGCAGCTTGCGGGGTCAGCCCCAGCATTTT. Translating gives CASSLRGQPQHF.

The chain has TRBV30 and TRBJ2-1; the D is unclear. With 3 bases removed from V and 6 bases from J, the gap between germline ends came to 15 bases. The germline V gene has CDR1 GTSNPN and CDR2 SVGIG (reference sequence). The CDR3 length is 14 residues. This chain's CDR3 is CAWRNRPPSNEQFF. The DNA of the CDR3 is TGTGCCTGGAGAAATAGACCGCCGAGCAATGAGCAGTTCTTC.

The chain couples TRBV7-3 to TRBJ2-5; 9 bases agree with TRBD2. Germline CDR1 SGHTA, CDR2 FQGTGA. The junction had 9 bases not matched to a gene; V was cut back by 0 bases and J by 4 bases. The CDR3 loop spans 17 amino acids. CDR3 coding DNA: TGTGCCAGCAGCTTAACGATCGGGGCGGGAGGGGGAGAGACCCAGTACTTC. Its protein product is CASSLTIGAGGGETQYF. Full variable domain (rest looked up from reference TRBV7-3 and TRBJ2-5): GAGVSQTPSNKVTEKGKYVELRCDPISGHTALYWYRQSLGQGPEFLIYFQGTGAADDSGLPNDRFFAVRPEGSVSTLKIQRTERGDSAVYLCASSLTIGAGGGETQYFGPGTRLLVL.

V and J are TRBV6-1 and TRBJ2-6; D not resolved. There are 16 residues in the CDR3. Trimming left V 2 bases short and J 1 base short, with 9 bases between. Germline V gene sequence: CDR1 MNHNS, CDR2 SASEGT. The CDR3 bases are TGTGCCAGCAGTGAAAGGGCCACTTCTGGGGCCAACGTCCTGACTTTC. Protein sequence: CASSERATSGANVLTF.